These 15 T cell receptor beta chains were sequenced from one sample in a study of OX40 agonist ivuxolimab in advanced cancers. Generated by immunoSEQ multiplex PCR, the TCRdb table keeps only in-frame clones and is missing some. The sample gives 20,000 to 25,000 clones, about 87% of which show up once; around 16% is in the top ten. The specimen was CD4+ or CD8+ T cells sorted from blood, collected in a trial of the OX40 agonist ivuxolimab. The receptors derive from an adult with an advanced solid tumor such as melanoma, head and neck, liver or kidney cancer.

The chain links TRBV4-1 to TRBJ2-7; the match to TRBD2 covers 11 bases. The CDR3 is 15 residues long. V lost 3 bases to trimming and J lost 4 bases; unmatched junction nucleotides: 5. Germline V gene sequence: CDR1 MGHRA, CDR2 YSYEKL. The chain's CDR3 is CASSQVAGGIYEQYF. In DNA form, the CDR3 reads TGCGCCAGCAGCCAGGTAGCGGGGGGGATTTACGAGCAGTACTTC.

This clone was counted a few times. The rearrangement links TRBV9 to TRBJ1-1, with D perhaps TRBD1 (6 bases). The CDR3 extends over 14 amino acids. Trimming removed 3 bases at V and 4 bases at J, with 13 bases between. Germline-derived CDR1 and CDR2 are SGDLS and YYNGEE. The chain's CDR3 is CASSGGGASTEAFF. CDR3 DNA: TGTGCCAGCAGCGGGGGGGGCGCGAGCACTGAAGCTTTCTTT.

V is TRBV19 and J is TRBJ1-1; D is possibly TRBD1 (6 bases). V gave up 9 bases and J gave up 4 bases, with 18 bases separating them. The germline gives CDR1 LNHDA, CDR2 SQIVND (reference sequence). This CDR3 comprises 14 residues. The CDR3: CASRGGRLLTEAFF. Here the CDR3 DNA reads TGTGCCAGCCGGGGGGGGCGGCTCCTCACTGAAGCTTTCTTT.

The chain links TRBV7-6 to TRBJ1-1, with D unresolved. Per the germline V gene, CDR1 is SGHVS and CDR2 is FNYEAQ. V was shortened by 4 bases and J by 7 bases, with 10 bases between the two germline ends. The CDR3 loop spans 12 amino acids. CDR3 in amino acids: CASSSTSGEAFF. The CDR3 region has the DNA TGTGCCAGCAGCTCAACTTCGGGTGAAGCTTTCTTT. Full variable domain (outside the CDR3, taken from reference TRBV7-6 and TRBJ1-1): GAGVSQSPRYKVTKRGQDVALRCDPISGHVSLYWYRQALGQGPEFLTYFNYEAQQDKSGLPNDRFSAERPEGSISTLTIQRTEQRDSAMYRCASSSTSGEAFFGQGTRLTVV.

V usage is TRBV7-9 and J usage is TRBJ1-5; TRBD1 matches at 11 bases. J was trimmed by 1 base and V by 3 bases; bases with no gene match: 2. Germline V gene sequence: CDR1 SEHNR, CDR2 FQNEAQ (reference sequence). The CDR3 consists of 16 residues. CDR3 sequence reads: CASSLGQGGSNQPQHF. CDR3 in DNA: TGTGCCAGCAGCTTGGGACAGGGGGGAAGCAATCAGCCCCAGCATTTT. Based on the CDR3 plus reference TRBV7-9 and TRBJ1-5, the full variable domain is DTGVSQNPRHKITKRGQNVTFRCDPISEHNRLYWYRQTLGQGPEFLTYFQNEAQLEKSRLLSDRFSAERPKGSFSTLEIQRTEQGDSAMYLCASSLGQGGSNQPQHFGDGTRLSIL.

CDR3 region: CASSVERVSSYNEQFF. DNA of the CDR3: TGTGCCAGCAGTGTCGAGCGGGTGAGCTCCTACAATGAGCAGTTCTTC. V and J are TRBV2 and TRBJ2-1; possibly TRBD2 for D (6 bases). Trimming cost V 4 bases and J 0 bases, with 13 bases left between them. Germline-derived CDR1 and CDR2 are SNHLY and FYNNEI. The CDR3 is 16 amino acids.

This clone was counted between two and nine times. The chain links TRBV4-3 to TRBJ2-5; tentatively, D is TRBD2 (5 bases). Germline V gene data show CDR1 as LGHNA and CDR2 as YSLEER. Trimming shortened V by 8 bases and J by 1 base, and 11 bases separated the two germline ends. This CDR3 spans 13 amino acids. The CDR3 sequence is CASSPDFQETQYF. As DNA, the CDR3 is TGCGCCAGCTCCCCGGACTTCCAAGAGACCCAGTACTTC.

The V call is TRBV7-9, the J call TRBJ1-2; 10 positions match TRBD1. The CDR3 has 15 amino acids. V was clipped by 3 bases and J by 6 bases; unmatched bases: 7. CDR1 is SEHNR, CDR2 FQNEAQ, per germline (reference sequence). The CDR3 nucleotides are TGTGCCAGCAGCTTCACAGACAGGGGGCTCAATGGCTACACCTTC. Protein product: CASSFTDRGLNGYTF.

The chain employs TRBV27 and TRBJ1-6; TRBD1 is a possible D gene (5 bases). This CDR3 is built from 18 residues. Looked up from germline, CDR1 is MNHEY and CDR2 is SMNVEV (reference sequence). Trimming stripped 0 bases from V and 0 bases from J, with 12 bases between. The CDR3 region has the DNA TGTGCCAGCAGTTTATCGAGGTGGGGGAGCTCCTATAATTCACCCCTCCACTTT. Amino acids: CASSLSRWGSSYNSPLHF.

V is TRBV7-9 and J is TRBJ1-2; D unclear. The CDR3 runs 15 residues. V was pared by 0 bases and J by 1 base, with 9 bases between. CDR1 is SEHNR, CDR2 FQNEAQ, per germline (reference sequence). The CDR3 sequence: CASSLAQGSNYGYTF. DNA for the CDR3: TGTGCCAGCAGCTTAGCGCAAGGCAGTAACTATGGCTACACCTTC.

This clone has just one count. The chain couples TRBV11-2 to TRBJ2-5; no clear D. Germline CDR1 SGHAT, CDR2 FQNNGV. V was clipped by 0 bases and J by 4 bases, with 6 bases between them. CDR3 length equals 13 residues. CDR3: CASSLDPVETQYF. CDR3 bases: TGTGCCAGCAGCTTAGATCCGGTAGAGACCCAGTACTTC.

The chain joins TRBV30 to TRBJ1-6; D gene ambiguous. Germline values: CDR1 GTSNPN, CDR2 SVGIG (reference sequence). Trimming removed 0 bases at V and 7 bases at J, with 4 bases between. This CDR3 is built from 12 residues. Here the CDR3 reads CAWSVNNSPLHF. CDR3 bases: TGTGCCTGGAGTGTAAACAATTCACCCCTCCACTTT.

The gene calls are TRBV27 and TRBJ2-7, with D perhaps TRBD1 (6 bases). CDR1 is MNHEY, CDR2 SMNVEV, per germline (reference sequence). V lost 6 bases and J 6 bases, leaving 18 bases between the germline ends. This CDR3 spans 14 amino acids. The DNA of the CDR3 is TGTGCCAGCAGCAAAACAGGGTCGGGGCTCGAGCAGTACTTC. As protein: CASSKTGSGLEQYF.

The chain uses TRBV7-9 and TRBJ2-7; D may match TRBD1 or TRBD2 (5 bases each). The germline CDR1 and CDR2 sequences are SEHNR and FQNEAQ (reference sequence). The CDR3 length is 16 residues. Trimming removed 5 bases at V and 0 bases at J, with 17 bases between. The CDR3 coding sequence is TGTGCCAGCAGCGGCACCGGGACCGCCTCCTCCTACGAGCAGTACTTC. Protein sequence: CASSGTGTASSYEQYF.

This sequence joins TRBV7-9 and TRBJ1-2, with 10 positions matching TRBD1. The germline CDR1 and CDR2 sequences are SEHNR and FQNEAQ (reference sequence). Trimming took 1 base from V and 3 from J; bases not matched to a gene: 8. The CDR3 extends over 17 amino acids. The CDR3, as DNA: TGTGCCAGCAGCTTAGAAGGACAGGGGGAGCTTCACTATGGCTACACCTTC. Translation gives CASSLEGQGELHYGYTF.